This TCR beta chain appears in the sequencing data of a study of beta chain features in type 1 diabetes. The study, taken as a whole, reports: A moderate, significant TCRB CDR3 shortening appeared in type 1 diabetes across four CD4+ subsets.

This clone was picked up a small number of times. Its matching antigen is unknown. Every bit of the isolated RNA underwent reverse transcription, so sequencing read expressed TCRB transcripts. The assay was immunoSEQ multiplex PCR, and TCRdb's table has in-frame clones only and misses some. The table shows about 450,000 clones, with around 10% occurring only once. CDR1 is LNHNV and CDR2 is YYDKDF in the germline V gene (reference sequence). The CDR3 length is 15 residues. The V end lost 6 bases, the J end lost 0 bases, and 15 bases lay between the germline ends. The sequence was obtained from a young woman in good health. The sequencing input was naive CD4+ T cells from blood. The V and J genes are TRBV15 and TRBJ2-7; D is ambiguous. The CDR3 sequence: CATSFGSKGSYEQYV. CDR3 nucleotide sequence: TGTGCCACCAGTTTCGGCAGTAAAGGCTCCTACGAGCAGTACGTC.